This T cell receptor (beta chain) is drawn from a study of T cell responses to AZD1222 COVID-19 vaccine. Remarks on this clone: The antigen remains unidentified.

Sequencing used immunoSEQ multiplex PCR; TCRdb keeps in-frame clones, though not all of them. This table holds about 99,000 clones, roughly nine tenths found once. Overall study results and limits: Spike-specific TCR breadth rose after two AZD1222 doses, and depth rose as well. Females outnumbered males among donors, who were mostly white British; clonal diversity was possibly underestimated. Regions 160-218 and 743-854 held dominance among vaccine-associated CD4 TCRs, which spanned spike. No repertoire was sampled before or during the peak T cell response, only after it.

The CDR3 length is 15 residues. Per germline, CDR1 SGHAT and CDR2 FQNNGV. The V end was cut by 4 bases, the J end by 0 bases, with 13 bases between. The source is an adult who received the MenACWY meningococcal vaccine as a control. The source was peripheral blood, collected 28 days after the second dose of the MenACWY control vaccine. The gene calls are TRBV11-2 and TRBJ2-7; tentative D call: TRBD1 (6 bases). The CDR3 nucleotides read TGTGCCAGCAGCTCCTCAGGGGTCCACTCCTACGAGCAGTACTTC. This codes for CASSSSGVHSYEQYF.